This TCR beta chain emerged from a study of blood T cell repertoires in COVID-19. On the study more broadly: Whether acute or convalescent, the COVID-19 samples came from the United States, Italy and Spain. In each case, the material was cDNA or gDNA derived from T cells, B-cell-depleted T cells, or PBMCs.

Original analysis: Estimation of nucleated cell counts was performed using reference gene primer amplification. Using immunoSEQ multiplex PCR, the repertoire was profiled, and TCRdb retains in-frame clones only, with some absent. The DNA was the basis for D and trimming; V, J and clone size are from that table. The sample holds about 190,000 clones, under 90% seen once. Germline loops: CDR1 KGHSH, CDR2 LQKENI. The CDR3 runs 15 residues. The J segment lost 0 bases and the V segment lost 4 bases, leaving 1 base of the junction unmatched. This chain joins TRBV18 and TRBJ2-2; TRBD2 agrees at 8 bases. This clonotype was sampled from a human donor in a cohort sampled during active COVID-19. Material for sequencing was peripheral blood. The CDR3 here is CASSRSGTNTGELFF. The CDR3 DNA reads TGTGCCAGCTCACGTAGCGGGACGAACACCGGGGAGCTGTTTTTT.